The present entry profiles one T cell receptor (beta chain) with its context. The data belong to a study of T cell responses to AZD1222 COVID-19 vaccine. Trimming cost V 3 bases and J 6 bases; bases outside gene matches: 5. CDR1 and CDR2 (germline): GTSNPN, SVGIG (reference sequence). CDR3 size: 13 residues. This table comes from immunoSEQ multiplex PCR, and its TCRdb copy is limited to in-frame clones, with some not included. Of 70,000 or so clones in the sample, 88% were seen once. The sample consisted of peripheral blood, taken on day 0 of AZD1222 vaccination. V gene TRBV30 combines with J gene TRBJ1-1, with 9 nucleotides matching TRBD1. The sequence was collected from an adult in good health. CDR3 protein: CAWSGTGFPEAFF. CDR3 DNA sequence: TGTGCCTGGAGCGGGACAGGGTTTCCTGAAGCTTTCTTT.